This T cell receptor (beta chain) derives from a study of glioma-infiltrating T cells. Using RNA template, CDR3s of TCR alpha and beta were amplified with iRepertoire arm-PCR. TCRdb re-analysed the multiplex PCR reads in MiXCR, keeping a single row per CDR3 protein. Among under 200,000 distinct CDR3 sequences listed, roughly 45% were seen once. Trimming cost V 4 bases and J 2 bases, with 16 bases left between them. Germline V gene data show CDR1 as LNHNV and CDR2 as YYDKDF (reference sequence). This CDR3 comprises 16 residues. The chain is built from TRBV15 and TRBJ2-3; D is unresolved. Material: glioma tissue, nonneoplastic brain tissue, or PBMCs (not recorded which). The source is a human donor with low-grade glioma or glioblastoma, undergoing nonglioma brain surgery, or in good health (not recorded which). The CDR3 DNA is TGTGCCACCAGCACTAGGCATGGGGAACTCACAGATACGCAGTATTTT. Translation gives CATSTRHGELTDTQYF.